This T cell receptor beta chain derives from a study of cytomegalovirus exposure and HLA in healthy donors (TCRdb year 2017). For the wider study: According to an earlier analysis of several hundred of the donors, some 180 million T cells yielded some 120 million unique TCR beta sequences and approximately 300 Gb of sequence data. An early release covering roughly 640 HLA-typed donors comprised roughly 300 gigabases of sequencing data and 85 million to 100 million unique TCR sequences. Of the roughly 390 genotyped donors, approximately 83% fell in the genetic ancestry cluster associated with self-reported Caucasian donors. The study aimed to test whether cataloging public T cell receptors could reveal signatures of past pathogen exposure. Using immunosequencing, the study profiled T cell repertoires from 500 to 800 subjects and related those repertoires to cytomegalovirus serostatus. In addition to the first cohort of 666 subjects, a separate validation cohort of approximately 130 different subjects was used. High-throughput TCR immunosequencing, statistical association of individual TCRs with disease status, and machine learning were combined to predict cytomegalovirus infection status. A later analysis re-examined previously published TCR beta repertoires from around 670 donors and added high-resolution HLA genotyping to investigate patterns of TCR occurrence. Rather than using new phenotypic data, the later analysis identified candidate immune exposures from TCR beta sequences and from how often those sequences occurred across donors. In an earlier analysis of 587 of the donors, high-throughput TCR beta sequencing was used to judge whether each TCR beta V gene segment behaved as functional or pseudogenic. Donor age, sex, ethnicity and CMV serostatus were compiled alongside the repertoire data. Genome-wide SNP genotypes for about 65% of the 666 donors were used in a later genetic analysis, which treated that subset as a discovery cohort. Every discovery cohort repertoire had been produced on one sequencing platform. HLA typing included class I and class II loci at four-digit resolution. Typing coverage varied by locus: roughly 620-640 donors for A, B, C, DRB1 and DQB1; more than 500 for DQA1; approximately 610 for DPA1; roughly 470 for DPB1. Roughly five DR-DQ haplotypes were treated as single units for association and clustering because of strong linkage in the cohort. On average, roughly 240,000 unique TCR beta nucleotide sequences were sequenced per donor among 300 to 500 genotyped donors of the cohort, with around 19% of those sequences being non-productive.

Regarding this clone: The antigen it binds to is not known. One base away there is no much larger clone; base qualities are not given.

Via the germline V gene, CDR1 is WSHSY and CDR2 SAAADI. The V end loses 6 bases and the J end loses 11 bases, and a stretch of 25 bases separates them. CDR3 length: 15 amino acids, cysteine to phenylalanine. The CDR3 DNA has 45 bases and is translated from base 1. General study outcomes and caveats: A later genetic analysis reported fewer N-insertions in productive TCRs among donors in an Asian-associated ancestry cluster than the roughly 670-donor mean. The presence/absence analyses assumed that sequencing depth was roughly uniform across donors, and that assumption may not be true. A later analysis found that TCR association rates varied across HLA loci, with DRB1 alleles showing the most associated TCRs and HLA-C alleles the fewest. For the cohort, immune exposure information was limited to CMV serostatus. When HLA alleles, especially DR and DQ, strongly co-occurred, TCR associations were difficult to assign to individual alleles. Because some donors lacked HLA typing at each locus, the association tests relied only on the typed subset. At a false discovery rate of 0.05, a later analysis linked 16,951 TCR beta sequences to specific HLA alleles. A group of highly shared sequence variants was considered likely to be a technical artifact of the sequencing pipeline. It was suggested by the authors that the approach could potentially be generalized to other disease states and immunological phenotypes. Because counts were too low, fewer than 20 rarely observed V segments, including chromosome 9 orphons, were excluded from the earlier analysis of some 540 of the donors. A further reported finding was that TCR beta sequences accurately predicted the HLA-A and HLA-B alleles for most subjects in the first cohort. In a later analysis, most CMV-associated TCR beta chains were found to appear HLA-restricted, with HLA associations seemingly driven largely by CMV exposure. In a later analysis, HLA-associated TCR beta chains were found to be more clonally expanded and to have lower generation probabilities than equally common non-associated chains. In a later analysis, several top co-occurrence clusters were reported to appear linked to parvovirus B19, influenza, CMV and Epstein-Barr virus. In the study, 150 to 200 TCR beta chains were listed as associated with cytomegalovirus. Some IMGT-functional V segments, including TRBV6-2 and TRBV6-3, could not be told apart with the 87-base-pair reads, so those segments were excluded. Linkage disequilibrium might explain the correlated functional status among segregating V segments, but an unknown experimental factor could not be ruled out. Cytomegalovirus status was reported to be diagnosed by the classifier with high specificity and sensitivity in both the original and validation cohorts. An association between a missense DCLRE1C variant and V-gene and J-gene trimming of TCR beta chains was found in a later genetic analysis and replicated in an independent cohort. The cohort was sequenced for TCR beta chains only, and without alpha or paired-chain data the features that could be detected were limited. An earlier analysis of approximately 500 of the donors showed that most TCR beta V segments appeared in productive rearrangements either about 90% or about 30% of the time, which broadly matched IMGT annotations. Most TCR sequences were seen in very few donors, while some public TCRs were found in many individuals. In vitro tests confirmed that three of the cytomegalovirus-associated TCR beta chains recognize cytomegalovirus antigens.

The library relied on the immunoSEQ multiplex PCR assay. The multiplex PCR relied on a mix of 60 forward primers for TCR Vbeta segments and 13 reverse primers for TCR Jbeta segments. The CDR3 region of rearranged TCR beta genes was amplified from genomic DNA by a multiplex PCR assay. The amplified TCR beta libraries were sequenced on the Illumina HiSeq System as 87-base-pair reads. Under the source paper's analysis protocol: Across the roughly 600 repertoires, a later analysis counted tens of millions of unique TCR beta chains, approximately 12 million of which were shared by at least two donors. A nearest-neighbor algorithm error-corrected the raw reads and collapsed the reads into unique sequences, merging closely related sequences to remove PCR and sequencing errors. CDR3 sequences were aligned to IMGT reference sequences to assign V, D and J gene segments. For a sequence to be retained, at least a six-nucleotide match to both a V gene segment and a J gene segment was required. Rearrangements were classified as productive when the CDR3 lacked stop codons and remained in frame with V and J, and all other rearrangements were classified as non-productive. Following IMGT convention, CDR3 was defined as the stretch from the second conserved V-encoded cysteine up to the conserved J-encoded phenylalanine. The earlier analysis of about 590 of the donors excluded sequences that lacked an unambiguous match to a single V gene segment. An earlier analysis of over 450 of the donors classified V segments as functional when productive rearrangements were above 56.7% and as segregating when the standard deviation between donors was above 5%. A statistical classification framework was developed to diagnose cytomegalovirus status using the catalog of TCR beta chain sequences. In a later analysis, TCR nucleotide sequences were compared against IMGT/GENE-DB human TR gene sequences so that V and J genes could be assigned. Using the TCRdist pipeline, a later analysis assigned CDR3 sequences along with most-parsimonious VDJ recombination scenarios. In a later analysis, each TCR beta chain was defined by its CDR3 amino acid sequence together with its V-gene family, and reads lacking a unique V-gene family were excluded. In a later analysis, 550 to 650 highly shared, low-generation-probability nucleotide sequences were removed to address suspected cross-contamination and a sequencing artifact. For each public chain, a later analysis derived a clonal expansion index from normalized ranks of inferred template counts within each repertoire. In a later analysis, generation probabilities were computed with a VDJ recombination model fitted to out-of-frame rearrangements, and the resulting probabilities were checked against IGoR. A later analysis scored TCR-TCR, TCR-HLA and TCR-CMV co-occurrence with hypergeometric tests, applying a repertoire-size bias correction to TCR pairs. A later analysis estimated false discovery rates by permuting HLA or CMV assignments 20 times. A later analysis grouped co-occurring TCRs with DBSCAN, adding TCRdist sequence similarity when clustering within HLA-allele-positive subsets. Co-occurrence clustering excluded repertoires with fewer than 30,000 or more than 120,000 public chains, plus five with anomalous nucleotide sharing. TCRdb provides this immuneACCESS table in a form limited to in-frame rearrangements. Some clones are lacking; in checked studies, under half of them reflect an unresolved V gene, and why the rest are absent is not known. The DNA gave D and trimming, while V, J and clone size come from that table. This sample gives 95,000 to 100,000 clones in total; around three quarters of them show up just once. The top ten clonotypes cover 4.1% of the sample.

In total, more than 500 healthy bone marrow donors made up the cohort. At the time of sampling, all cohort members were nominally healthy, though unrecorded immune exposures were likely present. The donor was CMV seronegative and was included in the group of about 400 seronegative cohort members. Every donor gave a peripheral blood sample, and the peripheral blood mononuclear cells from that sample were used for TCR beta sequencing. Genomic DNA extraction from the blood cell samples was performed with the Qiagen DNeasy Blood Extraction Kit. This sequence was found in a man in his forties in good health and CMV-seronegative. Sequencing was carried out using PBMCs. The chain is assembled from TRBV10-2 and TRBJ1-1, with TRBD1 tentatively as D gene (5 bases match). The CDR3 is CASSGLAAAGSVAFF. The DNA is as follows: TGCGCCAGCAGCGGTTTGGCCGCGGCAGGGTCGGTGGCTTTCTTT.